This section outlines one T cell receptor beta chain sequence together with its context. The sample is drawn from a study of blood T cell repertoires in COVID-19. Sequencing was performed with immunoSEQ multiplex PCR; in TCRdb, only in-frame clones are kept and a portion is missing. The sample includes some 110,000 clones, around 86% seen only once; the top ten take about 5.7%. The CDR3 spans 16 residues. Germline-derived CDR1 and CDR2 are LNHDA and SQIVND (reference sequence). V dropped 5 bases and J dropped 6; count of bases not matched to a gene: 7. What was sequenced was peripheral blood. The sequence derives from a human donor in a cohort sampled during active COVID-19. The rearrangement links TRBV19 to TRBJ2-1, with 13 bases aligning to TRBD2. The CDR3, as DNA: TGTGCCAGTAGTGCCCGACTAGCGGGAGGACCCAATGAGCAGTTCTTC. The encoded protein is CASSARLAGGPNEQFF.